These 23 T cell receptor beta chains were sequenced from one sample in a study of blood T cell repertoires in COVID-19. Measured with immunoSEQ multiplex PCR; TCRdb has only the in-frame clones, and not every one. The sample includes about 170,000 clones, around 90% seen only once; the top ten take roughly 5.3%. Sequencing used peripheral blood. The receptors shown here come from a man younger than 30 with COVID-19, enrolled during active disease.

With regard to this clone: One end of the junction varies from germline; a read error may be responsible. The chain recombines TRBV7-6 with TRBJ1-4; 12 nucleotides match TRBD1. Germline CDR1 SGHVS, CDR2 FNYEAQ. CDR3 length: 15 residues. CDR3 amino acids: CASSPMRDRGQELLF. The CDR3, as DNA: TGTGCCAGCAGCCCTATGCGGGACAGGGGGCAGGAACTGCTTTTT.

The V and J genes are TRBV5-6 and TRBJ1-1; TRBD1 matches at 8 bases. Losses at the gene ends were 4 bases for V and 2 bases for J; bases not matched to a gene: 13. CDR1 is SGHDT and CDR2 is YYEEEE in the germline V gene. The CDR3 loop spans 17 amino acids. The CDR3 nucleotides read TGTGCCAGCAGCACCGGGACAGGCGAAGGGGAAAACACTGAAGCTTTCTTT. It translates to CASSTGTGEGENTEAFF.

The chain has TRBV28 and TRBJ2-2, with 8 bases aligning to TRBD1. The CDR3 is made up of 18 amino acids. CDR1 and CDR2 from the germline V gene are MDHEN and SYDVKM. Germline trimming cut 3 bases from V and 0 bases from J; bases unmatched to any gene: 9. This CDR3 reads CASSFGTGIFANTGELFF. The CDR3 nucleotides read TGTGCCAGCAGTTTTGGGACAGGTATATTTGCGAACACCGGGGAGCTGTTTTTT.

J is TRBJ1-5 and V is TRBV6-5, with D possibly matching TRBD1 (6 bases). CDR3 length equals 15 residues. Trimming pared 4 bases from V and 5 bases from J, leaving 15 bases between. Per the germline V gene, CDR1 is MNHEY and CDR2 is SVGAGI. The CDR3 nucleotides read TGTGCCAGCAGTTTGAGCAGGGGCGAGGATCAGCCCCAGCATTTT. Amino acid sequence: CASSLSRGEDQPQHF.

The V call is TRBV7-8, the J call TRBJ2-1; the match to TRBD2 covers 7 bases. V was pared by 6 bases and J by 4 bases, with 3 bases of the junction left unmatched. The CDR3 totals 13 residues. CDR1 is SGHVS, CDR2 FQNEAQ, per germline. The CDR3 DNA reads as TGTGCCAGCAGGCTAGCGGAATACAATGAGCAGTTCTTC. This encodes CASRLAEYNEQFF.

V and J are TRBV5-1 and TRBJ2-7; the match to TRBD2 covers 11 bases. Germline values: CDR1 SGHRS, CDR2 YFSETQ. V lost 5 bases and J lost 2; bases outside the gene matches: 6. The CDR3 spans 15 residues. CDR3 nucleotides: TGCGCCAGCAGTCGAGGACTAGCGGGCGCCTACGAGCAGTACTTC. Its translation: CASSRGLAGAYEQYF.

J is TRBJ1-2 and V is TRBV28, with D hard to call. Germline CDR1 reads MDHEN; CDR2 reads SYDVKM. The CDR3 sequence is 13 residues long. V shed 5 bases and J shed 5 bases, with 12 bases lying between them. The CDR3 coding sequence is TGTGCCAGCAGTACAGTCGCCGCGTATGGCTACACCTTC. Protein sequence: CASSTVAAYGYTF.

The J gene is TRBJ1-1, the V gene TRBV5-6, with D possibly being TRBD1 (5 bases). The CDR3 has 13 residues. V was trimmed by 0 bases and J by 11 bases, leaving 14 bases between them. Germline V gene data show CDR1 as SGHDT and CDR2 as YYEEEE. CDR3 DNA: TGTGCCAGCAGCTTGGGACGGGGGATCGAGGCTTTCTTT. Amino acid sequence: CASSLGRGIEAFF.

The J gene is TRBJ2-2, the V gene TRBV5-4, with 9 bases that match TRBD1. Trimming took 4 bases from V and 4 from J; bases not matched to a gene: 8. This CDR3 is 16 amino acids long. The V gene's germline CDR1 is SGHNT and CDR2 YYREEE (reference sequence). The DNA for the CDR3 is TGTGCCAGCAGCCCATCACGACAGGGGGGCACCGGGGAGCTGTTTTTT. This encodes CASSPSRQGGTGELFF.

The chain is built from TRBV11-2 and TRBJ2-2; perhaps TRBD1 as D (6 bases). Germline V lookup: CDR1 SGHAT, CDR2 FQNNGV. This CDR3 has 13 amino acids. V was cut by 5 bases and J by 6 bases, with 10 bases left in between. CDR3 loop: CASSQQGPGELFF. The CDR3 DNA follows: TGTGCCAGCAGCCAACAGGGTCCCGGGGAGCTGTTTTTT.

This chain links TRBV14 with TRBJ1-2; 10 bases map to TRBD1. J lost 0 bases, V lost 2 bases, and 3 bases had no gene match. The CDR3 runs to 16 residues. CDR1 SGHDN and CDR2 FVKESK come from the germline V gene. CDR3 bases: TGTGCCAGCAGCCAAATGGACAGGGGGACTAACTATGGCTACACCTTC. Translation gives CASSQMDRGTNYGYTF. The full variable domain, its missing parts supplied by reference TRBV14 and TRBJ1-2, is EAGVTQFPSHSVIEKGQTVTLRCDPISGHDNLYWYRRVMGKEIKFLLHFVKESKQDESGMPNNRFLAERTGGTYSTLKVQPAELEDSGVYFCASSQMDRGTNYGYTFGSGTRLTVV.

This chain connects TRBV30 to TRBJ2-1, with 11 bases that match TRBD1. The V gene end was trimmed by 3 bases and the J gene end by 13 bases; junction bases not matched to a gene: 5. Germline-derived CDR1 and CDR2 are GTSNPN and SVGIG (reference sequence). This CDR3 is built from 12 residues. CDR3 sequence reads: CAWSMGQGGQFF. The CDR3 DNA reads TGTGCCTGGAGCATGGGACAGGGGGGTCAGTTCTTC.

This chain links TRBV9 with TRBJ1-3; the match to TRBD1 covers 7 bases. CDR3 length: 15 amino acids. J lost 0 bases, V lost 3 bases, and 3 bases had no gene match. CDR1 is SGDLS, CDR2 YYNGEE, per germline. This chain's CDR3 is CASSGGDSSGNTIYF. CDR3 in DNA: TGTGCCAGCAGCGGTGGGGACAGCTCTGGAAACACCATATATTTT.

V is TRBV9 and J is TRBJ2-2, with TRBD2 matching 14 bases. J lost 7 bases, V lost 4 bases, and 9 bases had no gene match. CDR1 is SGDLS, CDR2 YYNGEE, per germline. CDR3 size: 17 residues. The CDR3 sequence is CASSPGLAGDRGGELFF. The CDR3 DNA sequence: TGTGCCAGCAGCCCGGGACTAGCGGGAGATCGAGGCGGGGAGCTGTTTTTT.

The chain carries TRBV4-1 and TRBJ2-4; TRBD2 matches 14 bases. In germline, CDR1 is MGHRA, CDR2 YSYEKL. The CDR3 length is 18 residues. Losses at the gene ends were 1 base for V and 4 bases for J; bases not matched to a gene: 6. CDR3 coding DNA: TGCGCCAGCAGCCAAGTCGAGACTAGCGGGAGGGGGAAAAACATTCAGTACTTC. It encodes CASSQVETSGRGKNIQYF.

This clone has a single count. The J gene is TRBJ1-1, the V gene TRBV29-1; 7 nucleotides match TRBD1. CDR3 size: 13 residues. Germline CDR1 SQVTM, CDR2 ANQGSEA. CDR3 in amino acids: CSVRQGRDTEAFF. In DNA form, the CDR3 reads TGCAGTGTCCGACAGGGAAGGGACACTGAAGCTTTCTTT.

The CDR3 DNA is TGTGCCACTGGTTTCGTGGGACTAGCGGCACCTACGAAAGAGACCCAGTACTTC. The encoded protein is CATGFVGLAAPTKETQYF. The chain is built from TRBV24-1 and TRBJ2-5; 11 bases align to TRBD2. Germline V gene lookup returns CDR1 KGHDR and CDR2 SFDVKD. The V and J ends lost 10 bases and 3 bases, in that order; junction bases with no gene match: 18. CDR3 length: 18 residues.

About this clone itself: The junction departs from germline at one end; a sequencing error may be responsible. The J gene is TRBJ2-5, the V gene TRBV7-7, with 8 nucleotides matching TRBD2. This CDR3 contains 14 residues. The germline CDR1 and CDR2 sequences are SSHAT and FNYEAQ (reference sequence). The chain's CDR3 is CASSLGLDGKTQYF. CDR3 nucleotides: TGTGCTAGCAGCTTGGGACTAGACGGGAAGACCCAGTACTTC. Based on the CDR3 plus reference TRBV7-7 and TRBJ2-5, the full variable domain is GAGVSQSPRYKVTKRGQDVTLRCDPISSHATLYWYQQALGQGPEFLTYFNYEAQPDKSGLPSDRFSAERPEGSISTLTIQRTEQRDSAMYRCASSLGLDGKTQYFGPGTRLLVL.

V gene TRBV18 combines with J gene TRBJ2-1; unclear D gene. Between the trimmed V and J ends, which lost 3 bases and 7 bases, there was a span of 13 bases. CDR1 and CDR2 from the germline V gene are KGHSH and LQKENI. This CDR3 is built from 14 residues. The CDR3 DNA reads as TGTGCCAGCTCACCCACACAATCCGCAAATGAGCAGTTCTTC. It codes for CASSPTQSANEQFF.

The chain has TRBV2 and TRBJ2-7, with unresolved D. Germline lookup yields CDR1 SNHLY and CDR2 FYNNEI. The CDR3 loop spans 14 amino acids. V shed 8 bases and J shed 0 bases, with 14 bases lying between them. The CDR3 sequence: CASRRGTVSYEQYF. Written as DNA, the CDR3 is TGTGCCAGCCGCCGAGGCACGGTCTCCTACGAGCAGTACTTC.

V usage is TRBV9 and J usage is TRBJ1-6, with 9 bases identical to TRBD1. Germline V gives CDR1 SGDLS, CDR2 YYNGEE. V gave up 7 bases and J gave up 7 bases; unmatched junction bases: 6. The CDR3 is 14 residues long. Here the CDR3 reads CASGPGQGNSPLHF. The CDR3 nucleotides are TGTGCCAGCGGACCAGGACAGGGGAATTCACCCCTCCACTTT.

This chain connects TRBV5-1 to TRBJ1-2; perhaps TRBD1 as D (5 bases). CDR3 size: 14 residues. Germline CDR1 is SGHRS and CDR2 is YFSETQ. V lost 4 bases to trimming and J lost 5 bases, with 15 bases between them. This chain's CDR3 is CASSEGPGGYGYTF. CDR3 nucleotides: TGCGCCAGCAGCGAAGGGCCCGGGGGTTATGGCTACACCTTC.

V and J are TRBV2 and TRBJ2-1; maybe TRBD1 (5 bases). This CDR3 is built from 14 residues. Trimming removed 4 bases from V and 7 bases from J, with 14 bases in between. CDR1 is SNHLY and CDR2 is FYNNEI in the germline V gene. The CDR3 region is CASSVRGHRNEQFF. CDR3 nucleotides: TGTGCCAGCAGTGTGAGAGGACATCGGAATGAGCAGTTCTTC. Variable domain in full (rest from reference TRBV2 and TRBJ2-1): EPEVTQTPSHQVTQMGQEVILRCVPISNHLYFYWYRQILGQKVEFLVSFYNNEISEKSEIFDDQFSVERPDGSNFTLKIRSTKLEDSAMYFCASSVRGHRNEQFFGPGTRLTVL.